This TCR beta chain was recorded in a study of shared clonotypes between healthy human individuals (TCRdb year 2020). Some background on the complete study: The cohort comprised a couple of women and a few men aged 18 to 49 years. The study deeply sequenced blood TCR repertoires of about 5 healthy adults to estimate repertoire size and the extent of clonotype sharing between individuals. To increase sequencing depth and limit assay-specific biases, TCR repertoire library preparation and sequencing were carried out by different laboratories using diverse techniques. Per donor, leukapheresis produced somewhere between about 0.8 and 9.5 billion PBMCs.

The CDR3 measures 15 amino acids from cysteine to phenylalanine. Of all the DNA, just the CDR3 is kept, 45 bases in frame from base 1. V lost 1 base and J lost 0 bases; the stretch between them is 4 bases long. Via the germline V gene, CDR1 is SNHLY and CDR2 FYNNEI. As to this clone: The specificity of this receptor is unknown. No qualities accompany the bases; no much larger clone lies one base away.

The donors were healthy, HIV-negative adults who had no recently reported acute infections or vaccinations. Only Caucasian adults living in Nashville, Tennessee, USA were represented among the donors. For unsorted samples, tens of millions of PBMCs were counted, and genomic DNA was extracted using the QIAamp DNA Blood Mini kit. After blood collection by leukapheresis, PBMCs were isolated using Ficoll-Histopaque density gradient centrifugation and then cryopreserved in the vapor phase of liquid nitrogen. Overall study results and their limits: The genetic and exposure-history diversity represented was limited by the small number of donors. Pairwise subsampling indicated that sequencing depth was expected to affect the degree of clonotype sharing among donors. Only blood was sampled, and tissue TCR repertoires likely differ from those in blood.

Using the deep immunoSEQ assay, TCR CDR3 regions were amplified from genomic DNA by multiplex PCR. Genomic DNA extracted from each cell subset was distributed evenly over all wells of several immunoSEQ 96-well plates, and each plate served as one replicate. For unsorted PBMC, about 270 ng of genomic DNA, equivalent to around 33,000 T cell genomes, went into each replicate PCR. Ten immunoSEQ deep assay plates were used to sequence the unsorted PBMC genomic DNA. Purified libraries were measured with a Qubit 3.0 fluorometer, size-checked on a Bioanalyzer 2100, and measured again with the KAPA Library Quantification kit. Each immunoSEQ 96-well plate was sequenced on its own single-read 150-cycle Illumina NextSeq 550 flow cell. Per the authors' processing: Because the immunoSEQ output held only junctional sequences and lacked quality scores, the filtering could not match the filtering applied to full-length reads. Sequences were annotated with PyIR, a Python wrapper for IgBLAST v1.9, and V/J genes and CDR3 were assigned using IMGT germline references. Any read was removed if the V/J assignment was weak (E-value above 1e-6), the CDR3 was missing, or the read contained stop codons, out-of-frame junctions, or ambiguous translated residues. A V3J clonotype was defined by an identical inferred V gene, J gene, and CDR3 amino acid sequence. To compute the percentage overlap between repertoires, the number of shared unique clonotypes was divided by the size of the smaller repertoire. RTK rarefaction, the Chao1 estimator, and Recon v2.1 estimates of unobserved clonotypes were used to assess repertoire richness. TCRdb re-hosts the immuneACCESS table, in-frame sequences only. Its copies lack some clones; in the studies checked, an unresolved V gene accounts for under half of them, and the cause for the rest is not known. The V and J calls and clone size were taken over from that table, and D and trimming were inferred from the DNA. The sample contains approximately 500,000 clones, around 79% of them found a single time. Jointly, the top ten make up under 15% of the sample.

Sequencing was done on a sample of PBMCs. The chain employs TRBV2 and TRBJ1-6; the D gene cannot be resolved reliably. This TCR was recovered from a woman aged 40-49 years in good health. Some clones in this sample may be carry-over from other donors' samples. The nucleotide sequence is given as TGTGCCAGCAGTGAAGTGAGCTCCTATAATTCACCCCTCCACTTT. This translates into CASSEVSSYNSPLHF. The CDR3 plus the reference TRBV2 and TRBJ1-6 genes for the other parts give the full variable domain: EPEVTQTPSHQVTQMGQEVILRCVPISNHLYFYWYRQILGQKVEFLVSFYNNEISEKSEIFDDQFSVERPDGSNFTLKIRSTKLEDSAMYFCASSEVSSYNSPLHFGNGTRLTVT.